One and the same sample provided the 24 T cell receptor beta chains below, sequenced in a study of OX40 agonist ivuxolimab in advanced cancers. Data came from immunoSEQ multiplex PCR; TCRdb stores just in-frame clones and leaves some out. The data contain roughly 90,000 clones, about nine tenths of them singletons. The sample in question was CD4+ or CD8+ T cells sorted from blood, obtained in a trial of the OX40 agonist ivuxolimab. The receptor set was obtained from an adult with an advanced solid tumor such as melanoma, head and neck, liver or kidney cancer.

The J gene is TRBJ2-7, the V gene TRBV5-1; tentative D call: TRBD1 (5 bases). CDR1 is SGHRS and CDR2 is YFSETQ in the germline V gene. The CDR3 loop spans 15 amino acids. Deletions cut 3 bases from V and 0 bases from J, with 13 bases between. The CDR3 DNA reads TGCGCCAGCAGCTCATACGGACACTTCTCCTACGAGCAGTACTTC. It codes for CASSSYGHFSYEQYF. Supplemented by reference TRBV5-1 and TRBJ2-7, the full variable domain reads KAGVTQTPRYLIKTRGQQVTLSCSPISGHRSVSWYQQTPGQGLQFLFEYFSETQRNKGNFPGRFSGRQFSNSRSEMNVSTLELGDSALYLCASSSYGHFSYEQYFGPGTRLTVT.

The chain joins TRBV19 to TRBJ2-5, with 8 positions matching TRBD1. The CDR3 spans 15 residues. In germline, CDR1 is LNHDA, CDR2 SQIVND (reference sequence). V shed 3 bases and J 4 bases; nucleotides not matched to a gene: 7. CDR3 DNA: TGTGCCAGTAGTATCAGACAGGGGCAAGGAGAGACCCAGTACTTC. Translating gives CASSIRQGQGETQYF. Complete variable domain (other parts from reference TRBV19 and TRBJ2-5): DGGITQSPKYLFRKEGQNVTLSCEQNLNHDAMYWYRQDPGQGLRLIYYSQIVNDFQKGDIAEGYSVSREKKESFPLTVTSAQKNPTAFYLCASSIRQGQGETQYFGPGTRLLVL.

The chain employs TRBV4-3 and TRBJ2-1; 9 bases line up with TRBD2. Germline CDR1 and CDR2: LGHNA and YSLEER. The CDR3 has 16 residues. Trimming cost V 6 bases and J 3 bases; bases outside gene matches: 9. The CDR3 protein is CASRQTAGGNYNEQFF. CDR3 coding DNA: TGCGCCAGCAGACAAACAGCGGGGGGAAACTACAATGAGCAGTTCTTC.

V and J are TRBV6-1 and TRBJ1-1; tentative D call: TRBD1 (6 bases). The CDR3 has 13 residues. CDR1 and CDR2 (germline): MNHNS, SASEGT. The CDR3 coding sequence is TGTGCTTCGAGGGGGGGCTTGGACACTGAAGCTTTCTTT. It encodes CASRGGLDTEAFF.

This sequence joins TRBV9 and TRBJ1-2; tentatively, D is TRBD1 (5 bases). Germline values: CDR1 SGDLS, CDR2 YYNGEE. Trimming took off 0 bases at V and 2 bases at J, with 8 bases between the two ends. This CDR3 region has 14 residues. The CDR3 region has the DNA TGTGCCAGCAGCGTAGAGGCAGGGAACTATGGCTACACCTTC. Its protein is CASSVEAGNYGYTF. Filled out from reference TRBV9 and TRBJ1-2, the complete variable domain reads DSGVTQTPKHLITATGQRVTLRCSPRSGDLSVYWYQQSLDQGLQFLIQYYNGEERAKGNILERFSAQQFPDLHSELNLSSLELGDSALYFCASSVEAGNYGYTFGSGTRLTVV.

The chain employs TRBV18 and TRBJ1-1; D ambiguous. This CDR3 has 13 residues. CDR1 is KGHSH, CDR2 LQKENI, per germline. Trimming cost V 2 bases and J 1 base, with 5 bases left between them. CDR3 amino acids: CASSPDGNTEAFF. The DNA for the CDR3 is TGTGCCAGCTCACCAGACGGGAACACTGAAGCTTTCTTT.

This rearrangement joins TRBV2 to TRBJ2-7; D is perhaps TRBD1 (5 bases). The length of the CDR3 is 14 residues. Germline V gene lookup returns CDR1 SNHLY and CDR2 FYNNEI. Trimming took 2 bases from V and 0 from J, leaving 8 bases between them. CDR3 protein: CASSETGHSYEQYF. The CDR3, as DNA: TGTGCCAGCAGTGAAACAGGACACTCCTACGAGCAGTACTTC.

This sequence joins TRBV7-9 and TRBJ1-2, with D possibly being TRBD1 (6 bases). Germline V gives CDR1 SEHNR, CDR2 FQNEAQ (reference sequence). Between the trimmed V and J ends, which lost 1 base and 6 bases, there was a span of 9 bases. The CDR3 is 13 amino acids. The DNA for the CDR3 is TGTGCCAGCAGCTTAGGGGCAGGGGATGGCTACACCTTC. It encodes CASSLGAGDGYTF.

The chain is built from TRBV11-2 and TRBJ2-7, with D possibly TRBD2 on 6 matching bases. CDR3 length equals 13 residues. The germline V and J ends were trimmed by 3 bases and 3 bases, with 9 bases remaining between them. Germline V gene sequence: CDR1 SGHAT, CDR2 FQNNGV. CDR3 residues: CASSFLGGYEQYF. CDR3 nucleotide sequence: TGTGCCAGCAGCTTCCTGGGGGGCTACGAGCAGTACTTC.

The gene calls are TRBV4-1 and TRBJ2-6; 11 bases map to TRBD1. From germline, CDR1 is MGHRA and CDR2 YSYEKL. The CDR3 loop spans 17 amino acids. The junction had 4 bases not matched to a gene; V was cut back by 4 bases and J by 2 bases. In DNA, the CDR3 is TGCGCCAGCAGCCCGGGACAGGGGGTGACTGGGGCCAACGTCCTGACTTTC. Translating gives CASSPGQGVTGANVLTF.

The J gene is TRBJ2-7, the V gene TRBV21-1; the listed D gene, TRBD2, was not tested against the DNA. TRBV21-1 is a documented pseudogene. The CDR3 is made up of 13 amino acids. The CDR3 region is CASSKARGSEQYF. In DNA, the CDR3 is TGTGCCAGCAGCAAAGCTCGGGGGTCCGAGCAGTACTTC.

The chain has TRBV6-5 and TRBJ2-6; 8 positions agree with TRBD1. The CDR3 loop spans 13 amino acids. V shed 6 bases and J 12 bases; nucleotides not matched to a gene: 7. Germline V gene lookup returns CDR1 MNHEY and CDR2 SVGAGI. Here the CDR3 DNA reads TGTGCCAGCAGCTTTGGACAGGGAGGCGTCCTGACTTTC. It specifies CASSFGQGGVLTF.

The chain combines TRBV6-5 with TRBJ2-1; maybe TRBD2 (5 bases). The CDR3 extends over 15 amino acids. Germline CDR1 and CDR2: MNHEY and SVGAGI. Trimming cost V 2 bases and J 3 bases, with 11 bases left between them. CDR3 in DNA: TGTGCCAGCAGTTACGAGACCGGGATCTACAATGAGCAGTTCTTC. Protein: CASSYETGIYNEQFF.

This clone was detected a few times. This chain links TRBV7-2 with TRBJ1-5; 9 bases are shared with TRBD1. With 5 bases clipped from V and 0 bases from J, the junction kept 8 bases outside the gene matches. Germline values: CDR1 SGHTA, CDR2 FQGNSA. The CDR3 has 17 residues. CDR3 region: CASSQTGTGISNQPQHF. CDR3 DNA: TGTGCCAGCAGCCAGACCGGGACAGGGATTAGCAATCAGCCCCAGCATTTT.

This clone has just a few counts. The chain has TRBV5-4 and TRBJ2-3, with TRBD2 matching over 8 bases. The V segment lost 0 bases and the J segment 6 bases; nucleotides outside the gene matches: 12. CDR1 and CDR2 (germline): SGHNT, YYREEE (reference sequence). This CDR3 is 17 amino acids long. CDR3 sequence reads: CASSLAWVTSGDDTQYF. For the CDR3, the DNA is TGTGCCAGCAGCTTGGCCTGGGTTACTAGCGGTGACGATACGCAGTATTTT.

This chain joins TRBV28 and TRBJ2-7, with TRBD2 matching over 7 bases. Germline CDR1 reads MDHEN; CDR2 reads SYDVKM. V shed 11 bases, J shed 1 base, and the junction held 8 bases outside the gene matches. The CDR3 is 13 residues long. The CDR3 DNA reads as TGTGCCGGGTCCTCTAGCGGATCCTACGAGCAGTACTTC. Amino acids: CAGSSSGSYEQYF. Full variable domain (rest looked up from reference TRBV28 and TRBJ2-7): DVKVTQSSRYLVKRTGEKVFLECVQDMDHENMFWYRQDPGLGLRLIYFSYDVKMKEKGDIPEGYSVSREKKERFSLILESASTNQTSMYLCAGSSSGSYEQYFGPGTRLTVT.

This clone was recorded only once. The rearrangement links TRBV28 to TRBJ1-2; D gene uncertain. The CDR3 is made up of 11 amino acids. The germline V and J ends were trimmed by 4 bases and 5 bases, with 5 bases remaining between them. CDR1 and CDR2 (germline): MDHEN, SYDVKM. CDR3 amino acids: CASSSVYGYTF. The CDR3 DNA reads as TGTGCCAGCAGTTCCGTATATGGCTACACCTTC.

CDR3 residues: CASSPQQGVEEKLFF. CDR3 DNA: TGTGCCAGCTCACCTCAACAGGGCGTTGAGGAAAAACTGTTTTTT. The rearrangement uses TRBV18 and TRBJ1-4; TRBD1 is a possible D gene (6 bases). The CDR3 sequence is 15 residues long. The ends were cut back, 3 bases at V and 8 bases at J, with 16 bases in the middle. Per the germline V gene, CDR1 is KGHSH and CDR2 is LQKENI.

This clone was detected once. The chain recombines TRBV6-5 with TRBJ2-1; 12 nucleotides line up with TRBD2. CDR1 is MNHEY and CDR2 is SVGAGI in the germline V gene. J lost 6 bases, V lost 6 bases, and 6 bases had no gene match. The CDR3 loop spans 15 amino acids. CDR3 bases: TGTGCCAGCAGGACCGGACTAGCGGGAACCAATGAGCAGTTCTTC. Translated, it gives CASRTGLAGTNEQFF.

The chain is built from TRBV28 and TRBJ1-2; possibly TRBD1 for D (5 bases). The CDR3 sequence is 15 residues long. The V and J ends lost 5 bases and 1 base respectively, with 14 bases between them. Per germline, CDR1 MDHEN and CDR2 SYDVKM. The CDR3 reads CASSVGGGINYGYTF. CDR3 nucleotide sequence: TGTGCCAGCAGTGTGGGCGGGGGAATTAACTATGGCTACACCTTC.

The V and J genes are TRBV30 and TRBJ2-5, with TRBD2 matching 12 bases. J gave up 9 bases and V 4 bases, and 6 bases lay outside the gene matches. Germline V gives CDR1 GTSNPN, CDR2 SVGIG (reference sequence). The CDR3 has 13 residues. CDR3 sequence reads: CAWNRLAGEAQYF. The CDR3 DNA sequence: TGTGCCTGGAACCGACTAGCGGGGGAGGCCCAGTACTTC.

The chain is built from TRBV28 and TRBJ2-6; D gene unclear. V lost 10 bases and J lost 0, with 10 bases in between. The CDR3 has 14 residues. Germline assignment: CDR1 MDHEN and CDR2 SYDVKM. The CDR3 is CATTFLSGANVLTF. The DNA for the CDR3 is TGTGCCACCACATTCCTCTCTGGGGCCAACGTCCTGACTTTC.

This rearrangement joins TRBV5-6 to TRBJ1-5; 11 nucleotides align to TRBD1. The length of the CDR3 is 17 residues. Germline lookup yields CDR1 SGHDT and CDR2 YYEEEE. With 3 bases clipped from V and 7 bases from J, the junction kept 12 bases outside the gene matches. The CDR3 bases are TGTGCCAGCAGCTCGTCCCGGGACAGGGGGGTAGGACAGCCCCAGCATTTT. It codes for CASSSSRDRGVGQPQHF. The full variable domain, in which reference TRBV5-6 and TRBJ1-5 provide the parts outside the CDR3, is DAGVTQSPTHLIKTRGQQVTLRCSPKSGHDTVSWYQQALGQGPQFIFQYYEEEERQRGNFPDRFSGHQFPNYSSELNVNALLLGDSALYLCASSSSRDRGVGQPQHFGDGTRLSIL.

CDR3 nucleotides: TGTGCCAGCTCACTAGGGACAGGGGGCAATCAGCCCCAGCATTTT. It encodes CASSLGTGGNQPQHF. The V gene is TRBV18, the J gene TRBJ1-5; 10 bases line up with TRBD1. The J segment lost 2 bases and the V segment lost 4 bases, leaving 2 bases of the junction unmatched. The germline CDR1 and CDR2 sequences are KGHSH and LQKENI. The CDR3 sequence is 15 residues long.